This T cell receptor (beta chain) was profiled in a study of cytomegalovirus exposure and HLA in healthy donors. Study-wide results and caveats: Reported results showed that the classifier diagnosed cytomegalovirus status with high specificity and sensitivity.

A note on this clone: Its antigen remains unidentified.

Use of 60 Vbeta and 13 Jbeta primers characterized the PCR. Profiled with immunoSEQ multiplex PCR; TCRdb holds only in-frame clones, not every one. The table gives tens of thousands of clones; the top ten clones make up about 4% of it. V lost 4 bases to trimming and J lost 4 bases, with 17 bases between them. Germline assignment: CDR1 LGHNA and CDR2 YNFKEQ. This CDR3 comprises 15 residues. This clonotype was obtained from a woman younger than 30 in good health and CMV-seronegative. Sequences were obtained from PBMCs. The V call is TRBV4-2, the J call TRBJ2-7, with a tentative D call TRBD2 (6 bases). CDR3 bases: TGTGCCAGCAGCCGAACGGGGGAATTGGCATACGAGCAGTACTTC. This codes for CASSRTGELAYEQYF.